This is a list of T cell receptor beta chains from one sample in a study of T cell responses to AZD1222 COVID-19 vaccine. The data were produced by immunoSEQ multiplex PCR, yet TCRdb's version contains in-frame clones alone and is incomplete. The table shows about 99,000 clones, with roughly 92% occurring only once. Material: peripheral blood, obtained 28 days after the second AZD1222 dose. The receptors here all came from an adult who received the AZD1222 COVID-19 vaccine. The CDR3 runs from the conserved cysteine through the conserved F or W. D genes are given only for firm matches. Some rows mark clone size as missing; the rest say once, few, many or name a class of expanded clone.

TRBJ1-2,TRBV28,.,.,TGTGCCAGCAGTTGGGGGGGCGGGTATGGCTACACCTTC,CASSWGGGYGYTF
TRBJ2-2,TRBV12-3/TRBV12-4,.,.,TGTGCCAGCAGTTTTGGGGTAGCCGGGGAGCTGTTTTTT,CASSFGVAGELFF
TRBJ1-1,TRBV6-2/TRBV6-3,.,.,TGTGCCAGCAGTTACCAGGGAGGGGTGGTCACTGAAGCTTTCTTT,CASSYQGGVVTEAFF
TRBJ1-5,TRBV19,TRBD1,.,TGTGCCAGTACCCGGACAGGGCGTCAGCCCCAGCATTTT,CASTRTGRQPQHF
TRBJ1-2,TRBV9,.,few,TGTGCCAGCAGCGCCCCCGGGCCCCTAGGGTATGGCTACACCTTC,CASSAPGPLGYGYTF
TRBJ2-1,TRBV27,.,.,TGTGCCAGCAGTTTTTGGGGCGGGCGGAATGAGCAGTTCTTC,CASSFWGGRNEQFF
TRBJ1-6,TRBV7-9,TRBD1,.,TGTGCCAGCAGGGACAGGGAGTATTCACCCCTCCACTTT,CASRDREYSPLHF
TRBJ1-2,TRBV7-3,.,.,TGTGCCAGCAGCCCGCTACTAGGAGGCACGGAAGATGGCTACACCTTC,CASSPLLGGTEDGYTF
TRBJ1-5,TRBV6-5,.,once,TGTGCCAGCAGTCATGGACAGAGAGGGGAGCCCCAGCATTTT,CASSHGQRGEPQHF
TRBJ2-1,TRBV7-6,TRBD1,.,TGTGCCAGCAGCTCGAGGGACAGGGGTTGGAATGAGCAGTTCTTC,CASSSRDRGWNEQFF
TRBJ2-7,TRBV18,.,.,TGTGCCAGCTCACCATCAGGGAACTACGAGCAGTACTTC,CASSPSGNYEQYF
TRBJ2-7,TRBV6-5,TRBD2,.,TGTGCCAGCAATAGAGCGGGAGGGCCCTACGAGCAGTACTTC,CASNRAGGPYEQYF
TRBJ2-1,TRBV2,.,.,TGTGCCAGCTTTTCTGGCGAAGAGTCCTACAATGAGCAGTTCTTC,CASFSGEESYNEQFF
TRBJ1-2,TRBV6-5,.,.,TGTGCCAGCAGTCCCCTTGGGGGAAGCTATGGCTACACCTTC,CASSPLGGSYGYTF
TRBJ2-2,TRBV10-3,.,.,TGTGCCTCCTCAGTAGGAACTAACACCGGGGAGCTGTTTTTT,CASSVGTNTGELFF
TRBJ1-6,TRBV27,.,.,TGTGCCAGCAGTGGATTAGTCAGCTCCTATAATTCACCCCTCCACTTT,CASSGLVSSYNSPLHF
TRBJ2-3,TRBV27,.,.,TGTGCCAGCAGTTTGCGCGGGGCCCGCACAGATACGCAGTATTTT,CASSLRGARTDTQYF
TRBJ2-7,TRBV9,.,.,TGTGCCAGCAGCCCTGGGAACTCCTACGAGCAGTACTTC,CASSPGNSYEQYF
TRBJ2-7,TRBV28,.,.,TGTGCCAGCAGTATAATCTCACCTACCTACGAGCAGTACTTC,CASSIISPTYEQYF
TRBJ1-6,TRBV6-2/TRBV6-3,TRBD1,.,TGTGCCAGCAGCCGGGACAGGGGTTTGTCACCCCTCCACTTT,CASSRDRGLSPLHF
TRBJ1-1,TRBV11-2,.,once,TGTGCCAGCAGCTCCCCGGACGGGAACACTGAAGCTTTCTTT,CASSSPDGNTEAFF
TRBJ1-5,TRBV19,TRBD1,.,TGTGCCAGTAGTACTATCCCATTGACAGGGTCCCAGCCCCAGCATTTT,CASSTIPLTGSQPQHF